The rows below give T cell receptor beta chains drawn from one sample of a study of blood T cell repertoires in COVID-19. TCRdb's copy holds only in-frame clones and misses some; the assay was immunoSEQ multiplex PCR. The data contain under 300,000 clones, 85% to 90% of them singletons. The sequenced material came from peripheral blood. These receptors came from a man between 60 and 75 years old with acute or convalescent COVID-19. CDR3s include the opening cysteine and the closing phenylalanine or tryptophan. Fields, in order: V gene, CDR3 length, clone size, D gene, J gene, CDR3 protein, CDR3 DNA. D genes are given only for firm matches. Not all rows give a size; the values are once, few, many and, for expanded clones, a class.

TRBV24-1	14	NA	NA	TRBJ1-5	CATSDRGTGQPQHF	TGTGCCACCAGTGACCGCGGGACCGGCCAGCCCCAGCATTTT
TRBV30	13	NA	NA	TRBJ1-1	CAWSRRALLEAFF	TGTGCCTGGAGTAGGCGGGCCCTCTTAGAAGCTTTCTTT
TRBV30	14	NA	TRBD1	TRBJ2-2	CAWSGNRGTGELFF	TGTGCCTGGAGTGGCAACAGGGGCACCGGGGAGCTGTTTTTT
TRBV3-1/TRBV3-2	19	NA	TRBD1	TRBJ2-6	CASSLVLRDRVSGANVLTF	TGTGCCAGCAGCCTTGTCCTCCGGGACAGGGTTTCTGGGGCCAACGTCCTGACTTTC
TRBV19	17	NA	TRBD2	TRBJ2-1	CASSMLTSGSSYNEQFF	TGTGCCAGTAGTATGTTGACTAGCGGGAGCTCCTACAATGAGCAGTTCTTC
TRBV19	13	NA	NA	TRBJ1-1	CASTTPSGISPAF	TGTGCCAGTACCACTCCCTCAGGGATATCACCAGCATTT
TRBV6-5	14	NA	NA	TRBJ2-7	CASKSLRGPYEQYF	TGTGCCAGCAAGAGCCTCCGCGGGCCCTACGAGCAGTACTTC
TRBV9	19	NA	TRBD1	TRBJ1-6	CASSGQGDRYSSYNSPLHF	TGTGCCAGCAGCGGACAGGGAGATAGATATAGCTCCTATAATTCACCCCTCCACTTT
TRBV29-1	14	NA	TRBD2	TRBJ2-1	CSVDGLAGDNEQFF	TGCAGCGTTGACGGCCTAGCGGGGGACAATGAGCAGTTCTTC
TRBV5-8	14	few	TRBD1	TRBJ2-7	CASSRDRASYEQYF	TGTGCCAGCAGCCGGGACAGGGCATCCTACGAGCAGTACTTC
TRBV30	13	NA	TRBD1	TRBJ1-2	CAWRTGVIDGYTF	TGTGCCTGGAGAACAGGGGTCATTGATGGCTACACCTTC
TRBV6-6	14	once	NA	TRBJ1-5	CASSYSPGNQPQHF	TGTGCCAGCAGTTACTCGCCGGGGAATCAGCCCCAGCATTTT
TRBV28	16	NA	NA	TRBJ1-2	CASSLYNTHLSYGYTF	TGTGCCAGCAGTTTATACAACACGCACCTCTCCTATGGCTACACCTTC
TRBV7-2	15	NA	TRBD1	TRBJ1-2	CASSHGGQGAEGYTF	TGTGCCAGCAGCCATGGGGGACAGGGGGCTGAGGGCTACACCTTC
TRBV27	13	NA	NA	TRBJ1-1	CASSMVRDTEAFF	TGTGCCAGCAGTATGGTCCGGGACACTGAAGCTTTCTTT
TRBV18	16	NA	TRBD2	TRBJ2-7	CASSPLAGGASYEQYF	TGTGCCAGCTCACCACTAGCGGGAGGAGCATCCTACGAGCAGTACTTC
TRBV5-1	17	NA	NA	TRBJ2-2	CASSENPGTPNTGELFF	TGCGCCAGCAGCGAAAATCCCGGGACACCGAACACCGGGGAGCTGTTTTTT
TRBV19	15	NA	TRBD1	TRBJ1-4	CASRGTGAPNEKLFF	TGTGCCAGTAGGGGGACAGGGGCCCCTAATGAAAAACTGTTTTTT
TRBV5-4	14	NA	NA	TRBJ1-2	CASSLEAGNYGYTF	TGTGCCAGCAGCTTGGAGGCAGGAAACTATGGCTACACCTTC
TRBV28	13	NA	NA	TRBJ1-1	CASSLWGVTEAFF	TGTGCCAGCAGTTTATGGGGCGTCACTGAAGCTTTCTTT
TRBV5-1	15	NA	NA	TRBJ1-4	CASSLDRMANEKLFF	TGCGCCAGCAGCTTGGACAGGATGGCTAATGAAAAACTGTTTTTT
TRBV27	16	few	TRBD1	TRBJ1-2	CASSRQGTDLNYGYTF	TGTGCCAGCAGTCGACAAGGGACAGACCTAAACTATGGCTACACCTTC
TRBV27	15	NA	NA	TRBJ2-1	CASRARGGPYNEQFF	TGTGCCAGCAGGGCGCGGGGAGGTCCCTACAATGAGCAGTTCTTC
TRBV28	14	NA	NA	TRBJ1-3	CASSRLSSGNTIYF	TGTGCCAGCAGCCGTTTGAGCTCTGGAAACACCATATATTTT
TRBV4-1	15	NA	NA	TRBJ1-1	CASSQEGTGSTEAFF	TGCGCCAGCAGCCAAGAAGGCACCGGGTCCACTGAAGCTTTCTTT
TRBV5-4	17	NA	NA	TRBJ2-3	CASSHPRSLRGTDTQYF	TGTGCCAGCAGCCACCCGCGGTCACTCCGGGGGACAGATACGCAGTATTTT
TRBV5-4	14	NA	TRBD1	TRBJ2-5	CASSSGQGRETQYF	TGTGCCAGCAGCTCTGGACAGGGAAGGGAGACCCAGTACTTC
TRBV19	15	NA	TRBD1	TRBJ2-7	CASSRDTGEYYEQYF	TGTGCCAGTAGTCGTGATACAGGGGAGTACTACGAGCAGTACTTC
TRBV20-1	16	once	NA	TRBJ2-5	CSASSRGRLPQETQYF	TGCAGTGCTAGTAGCAGGGGTCGCTTACCACAAGAGACCCAGTACTTC
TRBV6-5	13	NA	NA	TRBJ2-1	CASTQMKGARQFF	TGTGCCAGCACCCAAATGAAGGGAGCCCGTCAGTTCTTC
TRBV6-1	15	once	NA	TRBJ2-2	CASSERGTLTGELFF	TGTGCCAGCAGTGAACGCGGCACCCTAACCGGGGAGCTGTTTTTT
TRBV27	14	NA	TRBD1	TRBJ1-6	CASSSGTGISPLHF	TGTGCCAGCAGTTCCGGGACAGGGATCTCACCCCTCCACTTT
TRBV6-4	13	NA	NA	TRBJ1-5	CASSEEYNQPQHF	TGTGCCAGCAGTGAGGAGTACAATCAGCCCCAGCATTTT